What follows are 14 T cell receptor beta chains derived from one specimen sequenced in a study of T cell repertoires in cytomegalovirus infection. TCRdb independently ran MiXCR on the reads; one entry per CDR3 protein. The top ten clones hold around 29% of a sample with 150,000 to 200,000 distinct CDR3 sequences, roughly 27% of them seen once. Sequenced sample: PBMCs. All receptors come from a human donor in good health (CMV status not recorded). Some clones in this sample may be carry-over from other donors' samples.

This chain uses TRBV7-2 with TRBJ1-1; D uncertain. Per germline, CDR1 SGHTA and CDR2 FQGNSA. V dropped 1 base and J dropped 6 bases, with 15 bases sitting between them. The CDR3 has 15 residues. DNA for the CDR3: TGTGCCAGCAGCTTAGAGGGCCCGTCCGGGGCTGAAGCTTTCTTT. Encoded protein: CASSLEGPSGAEAFF. Full variable domain (outside the CDR3, taken from reference TRBV7-2 and TRBJ1-1): GAGVSQSPSNKVTEKGKDVELRCDPISGHTALYWYRQSLGQGLEFLIYFQGNSAPDKSGLPSDRFSAERTGGSVSTLTIQRTQQEDSAVYLCASSLEGPSGAEAFFGQGTRLTVV.

V is TRBV7-9 and J is TRBJ2-5; TRBD2 matches 8 bases. After removal of 9 bases from V and 4 bases from J, the junction contained 13 bases not matched to a gene. CDR1 SEHNR and CDR2 FQNEAQ come from the germline V gene (reference sequence). This CDR3 has 15 amino acids. For the CDR3, the DNA is TGTGCCAGTCGAGACGCGGGGGGCCATGGAGAGACCCAGTACTTC. As protein: CASRDAGGHGETQYF.

V gene TRBV4-3 combines with J gene TRBJ1-1; the D gene is possibly TRBD1 (5 bases). This CDR3 is 15 amino acids long. CDR1 is LGHNA and CDR2 is YSLEER in the germline V gene. Trimming left V 3 bases short and J 4 bases short, with 15 bases between. In nucleotides, the CDR3 is TGCGCCAGCAGCCATAATCCAGGGTCGGGCACTGAAGCTTTCTTT. Residues: CASSHNPGSGTEAFF.

V gene TRBV12-3 or TRBV12-4 combines with J gene TRBJ1-5; D is unclear. The V gene lost 5 bases and the J gene lost 3 bases, with 8 bases spanning the gap. The CDR3 is made up of 13 amino acids. The CDR3 nucleotides read TGTGCCAGCAGTAGGACGGTCAATCAGCCCCAGCATTTT. Protein: CASSRTVNQPQHF.

This clonotype was observed a handful of times. The V call is TRBV30, the J call TRBJ1-6, with 7 bases aligning to TRBD1. CDR3 size: 16 residues. CDR1 GTSNPN and CDR2 SVGIG come from the germline V gene (reference sequence). The V and J ends lost 2 bases and 6 bases, in that order; junction bases with no gene match: 10. The CDR3 region is CAWSPRTGPANSPLHF. The CDR3 DNA is TGTGCCTGGAGTCCTCGGACAGGTCCGGCTAATTCACCCCTCCACTTT. Looking up the rest from reference TRBV30 and TRBJ1-6 gives the full variable domain: SQTIHQWPATLVQPVGSPLSLECTVEGTSNPNLYWYRQAAGRGLQLLFYSVGIGQISSEVPQNLSASRPQDRQFILSSKKLLLSDSGFYLCAWSPRTGPANSPLHFGNGTRLTVT.

The CDR3 loop reads CASSLGRIEAFF. The CDR3 DNA sequence: TGTGCCAGCAGTCTGGGACGGATTGAAGCTTTCTTT. The chain is built from TRBV12-3 or TRBV12-4 and TRBJ1-1, with D maybe TRBD1 (5 bases). Trimming took off 5 bases at V and 7 bases at J, with 11 bases between the two ends. The CDR3 has 12 residues.

This clonotype was observed a few times. The genes are TRBV7-2 and TRBJ2-1, with 14 bases fitting TRBD2. CDR1 and CDR2 (germline): SGHTA, FQGNSA. The CDR3 spans 18 residues. Germline trimming cut 2 bases from V and 2 bases from J; bases unmatched to any gene: 5. CDR3 DNA: TGTGCCAGCAGCTTAAGGACTAGCGGGGGGTTGCCCTACAATGAGCAGTTCTTC. This codes for CASSLRTSGGLPYNEQFF. Full variable domain (missing parts from reference TRBV7-2 and TRBJ2-1): GAGVSQSPSNKVTEKGKDVELRCDPISGHTALYWYRQSLGQGLEFLIYFQGNSAPDKSGLPSDRFSAERTGGSVSTLTIQRTQQEDSAVYLCASSLRTSGGLPYNEQFFGPGTRLTVL.

The chain recombines TRBV13 with TRBJ2-7; perhaps TRBD1 as D (8 bases). This CDR3 spans 18 amino acids. V lost 4 bases, J lost 2 bases, and 24 bases lay in between. CDR1 PRHDT and CDR2 FYEKMQ come from the germline V gene (reference sequence). The CDR3 here is CASSYGVTGVGGPYEQYF. The CDR3 DNA follows: TGTGCCAGCAGCTACGGGGTGACAGGGGTGGGGGGGCCCTACGAGCAGTACTTC.

This clonotype was counted between two and nine times. The chain has TRBV7-6 and TRBJ1-1, with no clear D. The CDR3 totals 15 residues. CDR1 and CDR2 from the germline V gene are SGHVS and FNYEAQ. Deletions cut 1 base from V and 3 bases from J, with 12 bases between. CDR3 region: CASSLDSVRDTEAFF. The CDR3 DNA reads TGTGCCAGCAGCTTAGATAGTGTCCGGGACACTGAAGCTTTCTTT.

The gene calls are TRBV10-3 and TRBJ1-2; 7 bases line up with TRBD1. Trimming removed 3 bases from V and 4 bases from J; junction bases left unmatched: 8. Germline-derived CDR1 and CDR2 are ENHRY and SYGVKD. This CDR3 contains 15 residues. CDR3 in amino acids: CAISEGTAEVYGYTF. The CDR3 nucleotides are TGTGCCATCAGTGAAGGGACAGCGGAGGTCTATGGCTACACCTTC.

This clonotype occurred a few times. The V and J genes are TRBV4-1 and TRBJ2-3, with 9 nucleotides matching TRBD1. This CDR3 has 18 residues. V lost 0 bases to trimming and J lost 2 bases; unmatched junction nucleotides: 9. In germline, CDR1 is MGHRA, CDR2 YSYEKL. This chain's CDR3 is CASSQDRLGQGNTDTQYF. The CDR3 DNA is TGCGCCAGCAGCCAAGATAGACTCGGACAGGGGAACACAGATACGCAGTATTTT.

This CDR3 reads CASSASEGEQYF. The CDR3 DNA sequence: TGTGCCAGCAGTGCTAGTGAAGGCGAGCAGTACTTC. The genes are TRBV2 and TRBJ2-7, with unresolved D. With 4 bases removed from V and 6 bases from J, the gap between germline ends came to 10 bases. The CDR3 spans 12 residues. Per germline, CDR1 SNHLY and CDR2 FYNNEI. The full variable domain, rest sourced from reference TRBV2 and TRBJ2-7, is EPEVTQTPSHQVTQMGQEVILRCVPISNHLYFYWYRQILGQKVEFLVSFYNNEISEKSEIFDDQFSVERPDGSNFTLKIRSTKLEDSAMYFCASSASEGEQYFGPGTRLTVT.

This chain uses TRBV12-3 or TRBV12-4 with TRBJ2-7; weak D call: TRBD2 (7 bases). Trimming cost V 7 bases and J 2 bases, with 15 bases left between them. CDR3 size: 14 residues. The CDR3 loop is CASTLGGAAYEQYF. CDR3 coding DNA: TGTGCCAGCACTCTAGGGGGGGCCGCCTACGAGCAGTACTTC.

V usage is TRBV12-3 or TRBV12-4 and J usage is TRBJ1-5; D perhaps matches TRBD1 (6 bases). Trimming cost V 3 bases and J 9 bases, with 12 bases left between them. CDR3 size: 13 residues. The CDR3 loop is CASSLGGIGPQHF. In DNA form, the CDR3 reads TGTGCCAGCAGTTTGGGGGGCATTGGGCCCCAGCATTTT.